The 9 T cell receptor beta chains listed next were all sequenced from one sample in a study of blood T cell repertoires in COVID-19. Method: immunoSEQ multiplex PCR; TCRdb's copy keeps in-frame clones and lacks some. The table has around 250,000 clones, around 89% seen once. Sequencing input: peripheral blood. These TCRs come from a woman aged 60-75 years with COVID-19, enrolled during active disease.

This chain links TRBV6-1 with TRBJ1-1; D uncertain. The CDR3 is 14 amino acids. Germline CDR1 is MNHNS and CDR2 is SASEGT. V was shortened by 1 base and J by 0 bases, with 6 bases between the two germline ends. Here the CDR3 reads CASSEDRMNTEAFF. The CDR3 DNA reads TGTGCCAGCAGTGAAGACAGAATGAACACTGAAGCTTTCTTT.

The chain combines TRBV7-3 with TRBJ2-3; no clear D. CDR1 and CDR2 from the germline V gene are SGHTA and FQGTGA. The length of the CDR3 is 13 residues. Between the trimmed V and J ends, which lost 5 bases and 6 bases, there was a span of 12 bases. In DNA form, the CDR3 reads TGTGCCAGCAGCGCGCAAATGTTGGATACGCAGTATTTT. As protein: CASSAQMLDTQYF.

CDR3 region: CASSSGTDSYEQYF. The CDR3 bases are TGTGCCAGCTCATCCGGGACAGACTCCTACGAGCAGTACTTC. This chain uses TRBV18 with TRBJ2-7, with 7 bases fitting TRBD1. The CDR3 sequence is 14 residues long. Per the germline V gene, CDR1 is KGHSH and CDR2 is LQKENI. Trimming cost V 5 bases and J 0 bases; bases outside gene matches: 4.

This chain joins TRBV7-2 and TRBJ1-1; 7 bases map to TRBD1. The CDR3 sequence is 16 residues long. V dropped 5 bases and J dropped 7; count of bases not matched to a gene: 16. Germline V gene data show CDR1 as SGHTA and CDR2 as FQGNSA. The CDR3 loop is CASSPTTGFGTNEAFF. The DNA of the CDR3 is TGTGCCAGCAGCCCTACGACAGGGTTCGGGACGAATGAAGCTTTCTTT.

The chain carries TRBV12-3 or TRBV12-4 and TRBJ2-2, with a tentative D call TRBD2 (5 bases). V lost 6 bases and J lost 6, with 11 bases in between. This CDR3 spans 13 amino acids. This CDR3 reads CASSPGRAGELFF. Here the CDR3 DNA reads TGTGCCAGCAGCCCCGGGCGGGCCGGGGAGCTGTTTTTT.

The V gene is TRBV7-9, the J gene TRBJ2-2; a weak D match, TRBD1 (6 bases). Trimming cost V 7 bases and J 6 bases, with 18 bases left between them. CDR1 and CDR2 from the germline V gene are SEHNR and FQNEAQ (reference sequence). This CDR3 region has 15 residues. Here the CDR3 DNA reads TGTGCCAGCATTTCGGACAGAAGGGGGTCCGGGGAGCTGTTTTTT. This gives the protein CASISDRRGSGELFF.

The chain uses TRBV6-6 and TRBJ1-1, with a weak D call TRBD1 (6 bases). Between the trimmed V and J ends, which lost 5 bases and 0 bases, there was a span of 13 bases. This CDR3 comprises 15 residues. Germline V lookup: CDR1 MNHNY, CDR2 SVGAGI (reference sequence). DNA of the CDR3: TGTGCCAGCAGTCCCAAGGACAGCATGAACACTGAAGCTTTCTTT. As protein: CASSPKDSMNTEAFF.

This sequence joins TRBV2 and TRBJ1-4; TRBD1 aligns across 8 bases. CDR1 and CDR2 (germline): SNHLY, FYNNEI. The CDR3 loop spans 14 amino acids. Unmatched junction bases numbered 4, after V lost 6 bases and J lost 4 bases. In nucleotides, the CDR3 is TGTGCCAGCAGGGCAGGGGGCAGTAATGAAAAACTGTTTTTT. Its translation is CASRAGGSNEKLFF.

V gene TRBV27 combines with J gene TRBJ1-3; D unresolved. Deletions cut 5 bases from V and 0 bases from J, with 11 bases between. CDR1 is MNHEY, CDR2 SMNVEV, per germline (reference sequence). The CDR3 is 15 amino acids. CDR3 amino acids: CASSVSSHSGNTIYF. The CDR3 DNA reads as TGTGCCAGCAGTGTCAGTTCTCACTCTGGAAACACCATATATTTT.